Below are 19 T cell receptor beta chains sequenced from a single sample in a study of cytomegalovirus exposure and HLA in healthy donors. PCR employed 60 Vbeta and 13 Jbeta primers. Sequencing used immunoSEQ multiplex PCR; TCRdb keeps in-frame clones, though not all of them. The table records around 190,000 clones, about 80% of them present only once. The specimen sequenced was PBMCs. The receptors derive from a man aged 30-40 years in good health and CMV-seronegative.

This chain uses TRBV28 with TRBJ1-2; D remains ambiguous. The CDR3 length is 13 residues. Per germline, CDR1 MDHEN and CDR2 SYDVKM. V was shortened by 3 bases and J by 4 bases, with 9 bases between the two germline ends. CDR3 nucleotides: TGTGCCAGCAGTTTGCCAGATGGCTATGGCTACACCTTC. Protein: CASSLPDGYGYTF.

The chain joins TRBV20-1 to TRBJ2-7; a possible D gene is TRBD1 (6 bases). V lost 5 bases and J lost 4, with 9 bases in between. This CDR3 spans 11 amino acids. In germline, CDR1 is DFQATT, CDR2 SNEGSKA (reference sequence). CDR3 bases: TGCAGTGCTGAAGGGGGTTACGAGCAGTACTTC. As protein: CSAEGGYEQYF.

The V and J genes are TRBV5-1 and TRBJ2-2; a weak D match, TRBD2 (6 bases). Per the germline V gene, CDR1 is SGHRS and CDR2 is YFSETQ. The V end was cut by 1 base, the J end by 3 bases, with 7 bases between. This CDR3 is built from 14 residues. CDR3 in DNA: TGCGCCAGCAGCTTGTCGGGAGACACCGGGGAGCTGTTTTTT. It codes for CASSLSGDTGELFF.

Remarks on this clone: The sample contains more than one DNA sequence encoding this CDR3. The rearrangement uses TRBV6-5 and TRBJ2-1; D ambiguous. Looked up from germline, CDR1 is MNHEY and CDR2 is SVGAGI. The CDR3 covers 12 residues. V gave up 2 bases and J gave up 13 bases, with 12 bases separating them. This CDR3 reads CASSYPLSEQFF. The CDR3 coding sequence is TGTGCCAGCAGTTACCCCCTTAGTGAACAGTTCTTC.

J is TRBJ1-3 and V is TRBV5-6; perhaps TRBD1 as D (5 bases). The V gene's germline CDR1 is SGHDT and CDR2 YYEEEE. The length of the CDR3 is 16 residues. V shed 7 bases and J shed 0 bases, with 17 bases lying between them. The CDR3 bases are TGTGCCAGCTCACCCGTCAGGGCCCTCTCTGGAAACACCATATATTTT. This codes for CASSPVRALSGNTIYF.

The genes are TRBV5-1 and TRBJ2-7; TRBD2 aligns across 7 bases. The J segment lost 6 bases and the V segment lost 4 bases, leaving 13 bases of the junction unmatched. CDR3 length equals 15 residues. In germline, CDR1 is SGHRS, CDR2 YFSETQ. CDR3 DNA sequence: TGCGCCAGCAGCCAGACGGGACTACTTAGTGGCGAGCAGTACTTC. Its protein product is CASSQTGLLSGEQYF.

Worth noting for this clone: Different DNA sequences within this sample yield the same CDR3. Here the CDR3 reads CASSSRTGAYNEQFF. CDR3 sequence (DNA): TGCGCCAGCAGCTCCAGGACAGGGGCCTACAATGAGCAGTTCTTC. This chain uses TRBV5-1 with TRBJ2-1; TRBD1 matches 9 bases. Per germline, CDR1 SGHRS and CDR2 YFSETQ. V trimming: 3 bases; J trimming: 2 bases; junction bases outside the gene matches: 3. CDR3 size: 15 residues.

The chain joins TRBV28 to TRBJ1-4; 8 bases agree with TRBD1. The CDR3 runs 18 residues. The germline CDR1 and CDR2 sequences are MDHEN and SYDVKM. V shed 2 bases and J 0 bases; nucleotides not matched to a gene: 8. CDR3 in amino acids: CASSLSRDRSSTNEKLFF. CDR3 coding DNA: TGTGCCAGCAGTTTAAGCCGGGACAGGTCCTCAACTAATGAAAAACTGTTTTTT.

The chain carries TRBV5-5 and TRBJ2-1; maybe TRBD1 (6 bases). The CDR3 is 15 residues long. CDR1 is SGHKS and CDR2 is YYEKEE in the germline V gene (reference sequence). V dropped 4 bases and J dropped 0 bases, with 11 bases sitting between them. DNA for the CDR3: TGTGCCAGCAGCCCATCAGGGGACTCCTACAATGAGCAGTTCTTC. This sequence encodes CASSPSGDSYNEQFF.

This sequence joins TRBV5-1 and TRBJ2-6; D is ambiguous. This CDR3 is built from 15 residues. V dropped 1 base and J dropped 4 bases, with 9 bases sitting between them. CDR1 is SGHRS, CDR2 YFSETQ, per germline. The CDR3 spells CASSLYAEGANVLTF. The CDR3 DNA sequence: TGCGCCAGCAGCTTGTATGCTGAGGGGGCCAACGTCCTGACTTTC.

The chain combines TRBV9 with TRBJ1-5; 9 nucleotides agree with TRBD1. Trimming removed 2 bases from V and 4 bases from J; junction bases left unmatched: 4. The CDR3 has 15 residues. Per germline, CDR1 SGDLS and CDR2 YYNGEE. CDR3 in DNA: TGTGCCAGCAGCGTGGGACAGGGAGTTAATCAGCCCCAGCATTTT. It is translated as CASSVGQGVNQPQHF.

This clone was detected once. As the CDR3 is not closed by the conserved phenylalanine or tryptophan, this likely results from a read error. J is TRBJ2-7 and V is TRBV7-9; 7 bases fit TRBD1. J was trimmed by 4 bases and V by 3 bases; bases with no gene match: 3. Germline V gene data show CDR1 as SEHNR and CDR2 as FQNEAQ (reference sequence). The CDR3 spans 13 residues. CDR3 nucleotide sequence: TGTGCCAGCAGCTTGGACAGGAGGTACGAGCAGTACTCC. Translation gives CASSLDRRYEQYS.

The chain couples TRBV7-2 to TRBJ2-5; the D gene is possibly TRBD1 (6 bases). CDR3 size: 15 residues. V was shortened by 2 bases and J by 0 bases, with 10 bases between the two germline ends. Germline lookup yields CDR1 SGHTA and CDR2 FQGNSA. The CDR3 spells CASSLLDRNQETQYF. The DNA of the CDR3 is TGTGCCAGCAGCTTACTCGACAGGAACCAAGAGACCCAGTACTTC.

This clone was counted between two and nine times. V is TRBV6-1 and J is TRBJ2-7, with 9 bases identical to TRBD2. The trim removed 4 bases at V and 1 base at J, leaving 8 bases unmatched. Per the germline V gene, CDR1 is MNHNS and CDR2 is SASEGT. There are 16 residues in the CDR3. The CDR3 here is CASSGVAGEGSYEQYF. CDR3 nucleotide sequence: TGTGCCAGCAGTGGGGTAGCGGGAGAAGGGTCCTACGAGCAGTACTTC.

The chain joins TRBV4-1 to TRBJ1-2; D ambiguous. Per the germline V gene, CDR1 is MGHRA and CDR2 is YSYEKL. The CDR3 contains 15 residues. Trimming cost V 0 bases and J 2 bases, with 10 bases left between them. The CDR3 loop reads CASSQDSGQNYGYTF. DNA of the CDR3: TGCGCCAGCAGCCAAGATAGCGGGCAGAACTATGGCTACACCTTC.

This chain connects TRBV6-6 to TRBJ2-7; 9 bases align to TRBD1. J was trimmed by 4 bases and V by 8 bases; bases with no gene match: 9. Germline CDR1 is MNHNY and CDR2 is SVGAGI (reference sequence). The CDR3 runs to 14 residues. The CDR3 spells CASFLGTGMYEQYF. CDR3 in DNA: TGTGCCAGCTTCTTAGGGACAGGGATGTACGAGCAGTACTTC.

The chain couples TRBV7-6 to TRBJ2-5; D is undetermined. The CDR3 spans 13 residues. Germline assignment: CDR1 SGHVS and CDR2 FNYEAQ. V lost 4 bases and J lost 13, with 19 bases in between. In DNA form, the CDR3 reads TGTGCCAGCAGCTCTGAGGCAATCCGTCCTTCGTACTTC. Translating gives CASSSEAIRPSYF.

The V call is TRBV11-2, the J call TRBJ2-7; TRBD1 matches 12 bases. Trimming at V came to 5 bases and at J to 3 bases, leaving 5 bases not matched to a gene. This CDR3 comprises 15 residues. Germline V CDR1 and CDR2: SGHAT, FQNNGV. The CDR3 nucleotides read TGTGCCAGCAGCCCCCGGGACAGGGGGCGCTACGAGCAGTACTTC. This translates into CASSPRDRGRYEQYF.

The chain is built from TRBV5-1 and TRBJ1-5; D call uncertain. Germline V gene sequence: CDR1 SGHRS, CDR2 YFSETQ. CDR3 length: 15 amino acids. The V and J ends lost 0 bases and 0 bases respectively, with 7 bases between them. CDR3 nucleotide sequence: TGCGCCAGCAGCTTGGGACAAGCTAGCAATCAGCCCCAGCATTTT. Translated: CASSLGQASNQPQHF. Based on the CDR3 plus reference TRBV5-1 and TRBJ1-5, the full variable domain is KAGVTQTPRYLIKTRGQQVTLSCSPISGHRSVSWYQQTPGQGLQFLFEYFSETQRNKGNFPGRFSGRQFSNSRSEMNVSTLELGDSALYLCASSLGQASNQPQHFGDGTRLSIL.